Included here is one T cell receptor beta chain sequence, with context. The antigen is undetermined. This CDR3 is 18 amino acids long. The J segment lost 3 bases and the V segment lost 4 bases, leaving 10 bases of the junction unmatched. From germline, CDR1 is SEHNR and CDR2 FQNEAQ (reference sequence). The data derive from a study of cytomegalovirus exposure and HLA in healthy donors. Study-level results: Follow-up analysis seemed to connect common viral pathogens with several of the most significant clusters identified. Later examination showed HLA-associated TCR beta chains had greater clonal expansion than equally common others. On later analysis, the bulk of CMV-associated TCR beta chains appeared to be HLA-restricted.

PCR primers comprised 60 Vbeta and 13 Jbeta primers. The authors' processing: It was a later analysis that counted about 80 million unique TCR beta chains, of which 8.5 million to 12 million were shared. TCRdb keeps only in-frame clones here, not all; method: immunoSEQ multiplex PCR. The DNA was the basis for D and trimming; V, J and clone size are from that table. The sample has 60,000 to 70,000 clones; around four fifths are singletons. Sequences were obtained from PBMCs. The V gene is TRBV7-9, the J gene TRBJ2-1; 12 nucleotides align to TRBD2. The TCR was taken from a man aged 35 to 55 in good health and CMV-seronegative. The CDR3 DNA sequence: TGTGCCAGCAGCTCTACCGGGACTAGCGGGCATAGCTACAATGAGCAGTTCTTC. As protein: CASSSTGTSGHSYNEQFF.